This is a list of T cell receptor beta chains from one sample in a study of cytomegalovirus exposure and HLA in healthy donors. Assay used: immunoSEQ multiplex PCR; TCRdb lists only in-frame clones, some missing. The table shows fewer than 200,000 clones, with 8.5% to 10% occurring only once. The sequenced sample consisted of PBMCs. These receptors originate from a woman aged 25 to 39 in good health and CMV-seropositive. CDR3s include the opening cysteine and the closing phenylalanine or tryptophan. The D gene is left open where the match is weak. Rows may omit the clone size; those that give it use once, few, many or a size class.

abundance | j_gene | v_gene | d_gene | CDR3aa | CDR3nt
NA | TRBJ1-1 | TRBV18 | NA | CASSQDKNTEAFF | TGTGCCAGCTCACAAGACAAGAACACTGAAGCTTTCTTT
NA | TRBJ2-2 | TRBV7-3 | TRBD2 | CASSPPGGNTGELFF | TGTGCCAGCAGCCCCCCGGGGGGAAACACCGGGGAGCTGTTTTTT
NA | TRBJ2-1 | TRBV28 | TRBD2 | CASSFLAGGNEQFF | TGTGCCAGCAGTTTCTTAGCGGGAGGGAATGAGCAGTTCTTC
few | TRBJ1-1 | TRBV2 | NA | CASSVRNTEAFF | TGTGCCAGCAGTGTTCGGAACACTGAAGCTTTCTTT
few | TRBJ2-7 | TRBV5-4 | TRBD1 | CASSPLGGGTGPYEQYF | TGTGCCAGCAGCCCACTCGGGGGCGGGACAGGTCCCTACGAGCAGTACTTC
NA | TRBJ2-3 | TRBV5-1 | TRBD1 | CASSLISGQGSAMNTQYF | TGCGCCAGCAGCTTGATTAGTGGACAGGGGTCGGCAATGAATACGCAGTATTTT
NA | TRBJ2-7 | TRBV10-2 | TRBD1 | CASSEMFRDSIYEQYF | TGCGCCAGCAGTGAGATGTTCCGGGACAGCATCTACGAGCAGTACTTC
NA | TRBJ1-1 | TRBV5-1 | NA | CASSSGTTGRNTEAFF | TGCGCCAGCAGCTCAGGGACCACAGGGCGGAACACTGAAGCTTTCTTT
NA | TRBJ2-6 | TRBV10-3 | NA | CAISPGYSGANVLTF | TGTGCCATCAGTCCCGGGTACTCTGGGGCCAACGTCCTGACTTTC
few | TRBJ2-5 | TRBV2 | TRBD2 | CASSGPGLEYQETQYF | TGTGCCAGCAGTGGACCGGGACTAGAGTACCAAGAGACCCAGTACTTC
few | TRBJ2-7 | TRBV5-1 | NA | CASSLEPEWSEQYF | TGCGCCAGCAGCTTGGAGCCCGAGTGGAGCGAGCAGTACTTC
NA | TRBJ2-3 | TRBV19 | TRBD1 | CASSQTGNLAASTDTQYF | TGTGCCAGTAGCCAGACAGGGAACCTTGCCGCTAGCACAGATACGCAGTATTTT
few | TRBJ2-3 | TRBV5-1 | TRBD2 | CASCRGEGTDTQYF | TGCGCCAGCTGCCGGGGGGAGGGAACAGATACGCAGTATTTT
few | TRBJ1-1 | TRBV5-1 | NA | CASSSGVLGTEAFF | TGCGCCAGCAGCTCGGGGGTCCTCGGCACTGAAGCTTTCTTT
NA | TRBJ1-1 | TRBV11-2 | NA | CASSLVADNPGAFF | TGTGCCAGCAGCTTAGTGGCAGATAACCCGGGAGCTTTCTTT
NA | TRBJ1-1 | TRBV4-2 | TRBD1 | CASSQAPGGTEAFF | TGTGCCAGCAGCCAAGCCCCAGGGGGCACTGAAGCTTTCTTT
NA | TRBJ2-2 | TRBV11-2 | NA | CASRNKGSGLNTGELFF | TGTGCCAGCAGAAATAAGGGATCGGGATTGAACACCGGGGAGCTGTTTTTT
NA | TRBJ1-2 | TRBV19 | TRBD1 | CASSTLTGYGYTF | TGTGCCAGTAGTACGCTGACAGGGTATGGCTACACCTTC
few | TRBJ1-2 | TRBV5-1 | NA | CASSLEQGYGYGYTF | TGCGCCAGCAGCTTGGAGCAGGGCTATGGCTATGGCTACACCTTC